These 28 T cell receptor beta chains came from one sample sequenced in a study of prognosis after radiotherapy for stage I lung cancer. From genomic DNA, TCR beta CDR3 was amplified by two-round multiplex PCR. Primers (each specific to one TRBV or TRBJ gene) were used in first-round PCR. TCRdb re-called the multiplex PCR reads through MiXCR, storing one row per CDR3 protein. The sample lists around 19,000 distinct CDR3 sequences; roughly 46% were seen once. Sequenced here: PBMCs, sampled before or after stereotactic body radiation therapy (not recorded which). These receptors originate from a donor over 45 with non-small cell lung cancer.

This sequence joins TRBV11-2 and TRBJ1-2; 7 bases match TRBD1. Unmatched junction bases numbered 16, after V lost 5 bases and J lost 7 bases. Germline V gene lookup returns CDR1 SGHAT and CDR2 FQNNGV. This CDR3 spans 16 amino acids. CDR3 amino acids: CASSPMGEQGSGGYTF. The CDR3 nucleotides are TGTGCCAGCAGCCCTATGGGGGAACAGGGGAGCGGTGGCTACACCTTC.

This clonotype was counted only a few times. A much larger clonotype is one base distant, so this may be a read error. The chain carries TRBV27 and TRBJ2-3; TRBD2 agrees at 10 bases. V was pared by 6 bases and J by 6 bases, with 3 bases of the junction left unmatched. The CDR3 is 13 residues long. The germline V gene encodes CDR1 MNHEY and CDR2 SMNVEV (reference sequence). CDR3 sequence (DNA): TGTGCCAGCAGCAGTAGCGGGAGGGATACGCAGTATTTT. Protein product: CASSSSGRDTQYF.

To note about this clonotype: One end of the junction varies from germline; a read error may be responsible. The rearrangement links TRBV27 to TRBJ1-1; D call uncertain. CDR3 length equals 15 residues. Germline V gene sequence: CDR1 MNHEY, CDR2 SMNVEV (reference sequence). The CDR3 reads CASSHSRVMNNEAFF. The CDR3 DNA follows: TGTGCCAGCAGTCACAGTCGAGTTATGAACAATGAAGCTTTCTTT.

This clonotype was seen repeatedly, ten times or more. The gene calls are TRBV3-1 and TRBJ2-3, with TRBD2 as a possible D gene (6 bases). The ends were cut back, 0 bases at V and 0 bases at J, with 10 bases in the middle. CDR1 and CDR2 from the germline V gene are LGHDT and YNNKEL (reference sequence). CDR3 length: 16 amino acids. The CDR3 spells CASSQEWRDSTDTQYF. The CDR3 DNA reads as TGTGCCAGCAGCCAAGAATGGCGGGATAGCACAGATACGCAGTATTTT.

The chain carries TRBV2 and TRBJ2-7; tentatively, D is TRBD2 (6 bases). Trimming removed 10 bases at V and 0 bases at J, with 19 bases between. Germline assignment: CDR1 SNHLY and CDR2 FYNNEI. The CDR3 has 15 amino acids. In DNA form, the CDR3 reads TGTGCCATCATCGGGGGTCAGGCTCCCTCCTACGAGCAGTACTTC. It codes for CAIIGGQAPSYEQYF.

This clonotype came up a few times. A read error is the likely source, as a far larger clone sits one nucleotide away. The chain couples TRBV6-2 or TRBV6-3 to TRBJ2-2; D assignment may be TRBD1 or TRBD2 (6 bases each). Trimming removed 7 bases from V and 7 bases from J, with 16 bases in between. Germline values: CDR1 MNHEY, CDR2 SVGEGT. This CDR3 comprises 14 residues. In nucleotides, the CDR3 is TGTGCCAGCATCCCCACGGGGGCCGGCGGGGAGCTGTTTTTT. It yields the protein CASIPTGAGGELFF.

V gene TRBV6-1 combines with J gene TRBJ2-7; 8 bases line up with TRBD2. CDR1 is MNHNS and CDR2 is SASEGT in the germline V gene. V lost 5 bases, J lost 0 bases, and 9 bases stayed unmatched. This CDR3 is 16 amino acids long. The chain's CDR3 is CASSPQLSGVSYEQYF. The DNA of the CDR3 is TGTGCCAGCAGTCCCCAGCTTAGCGGGGTCTCCTACGAGCAGTACTTC.

This clonotype was seen ten or more times. This chain links TRBV28 with TRBJ2-4, with D unclear. The V and J ends lost 3 bases and 4 bases respectively, with 16 bases between them. Germline V gives CDR1 MDHEN, CDR2 SYDVKM. The CDR3 consists of 16 residues. CDR3 coding DNA: TGTGCCAGCAGTTTCCACGCCTCTGCCAGGAAAAACATTCAGTACTTC. Protein sequence: CASSFHASARKNIQYF.

This clonotype counts as medium-sized. This rearrangement joins TRBV6-1 to TRBJ1-6; TRBD1 matches 9 bases. The CDR3 sequence is 14 residues long. CDR1 is MNHNS and CDR2 is SASEGT in the germline V gene. Trimming took 6 bases from V and 8 from J; bases not matched to a gene: 5. The CDR3 DNA reads as TGTGCCAGCAGACCGGGACAGGGAGATTCACCCCTCCACTTT. Protein sequence: CASRPGQGDSPLHF.

Ten or more counts support this clonotype. The chain couples TRBV5-1 to TRBJ2-7; TRBD1 aligns across 8 bases. Germline CDR1 reads SGHRS; CDR2 reads YFSETQ. This CDR3 has 14 residues. The V segment lost 3 bases and the J segment 1 base; nucleotides outside the gene matches: 3. Here the CDR3 reads CASSWGTGSYEQYF. The CDR3 DNA reads as TGCGCCAGCAGCTGGGGGACAGGATCCTACGAGCAGTACTTC.

V usage is TRBV11-2 and J usage is TRBJ2-7; D ambiguous. V gave up 7 bases and J gave up 6 bases, with 16 bases separating them. The germline V gene has CDR1 SGHAT and CDR2 FQNNGV. The CDR3 is 13 amino acids. CDR3 coding DNA: TGTGCCAGCACCATAACGGGTGTGGCCGAGCAGTACTTC. Translation gives CASTITGVAEQYF.

V and J are TRBV5-1 and TRBJ2-7; D call uncertain. V shed 4 bases and J shed 3 bases, with 11 bases lying between them. The germline V gene has CDR1 SGHRS and CDR2 YFSETQ. The CDR3 has 13 amino acids. CDR3 protein: CASSVGPGYEQYF. The DNA for the CDR3 is TGCGCCAGCAGCGTCGGACCTGGCTACGAGCAGTACTTC.

With regard to this clonotype: A much larger clone lies one base from this, so it may be a read error. The CDR3 end shows no conserved phenylalanine or tryptophan, and so a read error is likely. V and J are TRBV29-1 and TRBJ2-5, with TRBD2 matching over 9 bases. There are 20 residues in the CDR3. The junction had 28 bases not matched to a gene; V was cut back by 6 bases and J by 5 bases. In germline, CDR1 is SQVTM, CDR2 ANQGSEA. The CDR3 spells CSVLGRGRLAGRKGRETQYL. CDR3 coding DNA: TGCAGCGTGCTGGGAAGGGGGCGGCTAGCGGGGAGAAAAGGTCGGGAGACCCAGTACTTA.

By share of the sample, this clonotype is medium-sized (0.01 to 0.1%). This rearrangement joins TRBV6-2 or TRBV6-3 to TRBJ2-7; perhaps TRBD2 as D (6 bases). V shed 7 bases and J shed 2 bases, with 12 bases lying between them. The germline gives CDR1 MNHEY, CDR2 SVGEGT. This CDR3 has 13 residues. The CDR3 DNA follows: TGTGCCAGCAAGGTAGCGGAACCCTACGAGCAGTACTTC. It translates to CASKVAEPYEQYF.

This clonotype was seen ten or more times. This chain joins TRBV19 and TRBJ2-7; D might be TRBD2 (6 bases). CDR1 is LNHDA and CDR2 is SQIVND in the germline V gene (reference sequence). The CDR3 has 15 residues. V lost 1 base and J lost 2, with 12 bases in between. CDR3 residues: CASSIAGGMTYEQYF. The CDR3 DNA reads TGTGCCAGTAGTATAGCCGGCGGGATGACCTACGAGCAGTACTTC. The whole variable domain, filled in from reference TRBV19 and TRBJ2-7, reads DGGITQSPKYLFRKEGQNVTLSCEQNLNHDAMYWYRQDPGQGLRLIYYSQIVNDFQKGDIAEGYSVSREKKESFPLTVTSAQKNPTAFYLCASSIAGGMTYEQYFGPGTRLTVT.

The chain combines TRBV2 with TRBJ2-7; TRBD2 agrees at 7 bases. The CDR3 loop spans 13 amino acids. The J segment lost 1 base and the V segment lost 7 bases, leaving 4 bases of the junction unmatched. Germline V lookup: CDR1 SNHLY, CDR2 FYNNEI. CDR3 coding DNA: TGTGCCAGCATGGGGGGGGGGTCCTACGAGCAGTACTTC. It specifies CASMGGGSYEQYF.

This chain joins TRBV9 and TRBJ2-7; 8 bases match TRBD2. The CDR3 covers 14 residues. Germline V CDR1 and CDR2: SGDLS, YYNGEE. J gave up 3 bases and V 0 bases, and 2 bases lay outside the gene matches. The CDR3 reads CASSVGSGSYEQYF. The CDR3 DNA sequence: TGTGCCAGCAGCGTAGGGAGCGGGAGCTACGAGCAGTACTTC.

This clonotype came up many times. The V and J genes are TRBV5-1 and TRBJ1-5; tentative D call: TRBD1 (6 bases). Germline CDR1 is SGHRS and CDR2 is YFSETQ. V was cut by 0 bases and J by 2 bases, with 9 bases left in between. The CDR3 totals 15 residues. The CDR3 DNA sequence: TGCGCCAGCAGCTTGGAGGACAGCCGCAATCAGCCCCAGCATTTT. This encodes CASSLEDSRNQPQHF.

The V gene is TRBV6-2 or TRBV6-3, the J gene TRBJ1-5, with D possibly being TRBD1 (6 bases). The CDR3 contains 15 residues. V shed 6 bases and J shed 2 bases, with 14 bases lying between them. Germline V gene lookup returns CDR1 MNHEY and CDR2 SVGEGT. CDR3 sequence: CASSAGEVGNQPQHF. The CDR3 DNA follows: TGTGCCAGCAGCGCAGGGGAGGTCGGCAATCAGCCCCAGCATTTT.

This clonotype was picked up many times. V and J are TRBV28 and TRBJ2-3, with 12 bases that match TRBD1. CDR1 MDHEN and CDR2 SYDVKM come from the germline V gene. The CDR3 spans 19 residues. The trim removed 4 bases at V and 4 bases at J, leaving 15 bases unmatched. The CDR3, as DNA: TGTGCCAGCAGTTCCCCCGGGACAGGGGGCTCCCAGATCCCAGATACGCAGTATTTT. Its translation is CASSSPGTGGSQIPDTQYF.

Ten or more counts support this clonotype. The chain is built from TRBV6-5 and TRBJ1-4; D call uncertain. This CDR3 spans 16 amino acids. The V gene's germline CDR1 is MNHEY and CDR2 SVGAGI. The germline V and J ends were trimmed by 2 bases and 5 bases, with 15 bases remaining between them. Here the CDR3 DNA reads TGTGCCAGCAGTTACACCAGCCGGGTGACGAATGAAAAACTGTTTTTT. Protein product: CASSYTSRVTNEKLFF.

This clonotype was recorded many times. V is TRBV7-8 and J is TRBJ2-3; no reliable D call. Trimming removed 5 bases at V and 0 bases at J, with 18 bases between. Germline-derived CDR1 and CDR2 are SGHVS and FQNEAQ. The length of the CDR3 is 17 residues. The chain's CDR3 is CASSLGRKGSSTDTQYF. The CDR3 DNA follows: TGTGCCAGCAGCCTCGGCAGGAAGGGATCTAGCACAGATACGCAGTATTTT. The variable domain in full, with the rest retrieved from reference TRBV7-8 and TRBJ2-3, is GAGVSQSPRYKVAKRGQDVALRCDPISGHVSLFWYQQALGQGPEFLTYFQNEAQLDKSGLPSDRFFAERPEGSVSTLKIQRTQQEDSAVYLCASSLGRKGSSTDTQYFGPGTRLTVL.

This clonotype showed up many times. This chain links TRBV12-3 or TRBV12-4 with TRBJ2-5, with TRBD1 matching 7 bases. This CDR3 region has 11 residues. Germline trimming cut 6 bases from V and 9 bases from J; bases unmatched to any gene: 4. CDR3 residues: CASSKDRAQYF. In DNA form, the CDR3 reads TGTGCCAGCAGCAAAGACAGGGCCCAGTACTTC.

This clonotype was observed a few times. The V gene is TRBV4-1, the J gene TRBJ2-1; tentative D call: TRBD1 (5 bases). The CDR3 is 13 residues long. From germline, CDR1 is MGHRA and CDR2 YSYEKL. V lost 5 bases and J lost 8, with 13 bases in between. Written as DNA, the CDR3 is TGCGCCAGCAGCTTACAGGTGGCGGATGAGCAGTTCTTC. Translating it yields CASSLQVADEQFF.

This clonotype has just one count. The rearrangement joins TRBV7-8 to TRBJ1-6; TRBD1 is a possible D gene (6 bases). V lost 6 bases and J lost 5, with 14 bases in between. The CDR3 consists of 15 residues. Germline assignment: CDR1 SGHVS and CDR2 FQNEAQ. The CDR3 sequence is CASRDSSGNNSPLHF. CDR3 sequence (DNA): TGTGCCAGCAGGGACAGTAGTGGGAATAATTCACCCCTCCACTTT.

V gene TRBV7-9 combines with J gene TRBJ2-7, with 7 bases matching TRBD2. In germline, CDR1 is SEHNR, CDR2 FQNEAQ (reference sequence). The CDR3 is 14 amino acids. Trimming at V came to 3 bases and at J to 3 bases, leaving 5 bases not matched to a gene. The CDR3 here is CASSFGGSYYEQYF. CDR3 sequence (DNA): TGTGCCAGCAGCTTCGGGGGGTCCTACTACGAGCAGTACTTC.

This clonotype was counted many times. V and J are TRBV7-9 and TRBJ1-4, with D tentatively TRBD1 (6 bases). From germline, CDR1 is SEHNR and CDR2 FQNEAQ (reference sequence). This CDR3 has 16 amino acids. V shed 5 bases and J shed 3 bases, with 16 bases lying between them. CDR3 sequence reads: CASSPPGGQPNEKLFF. Here the CDR3 DNA reads TGTGCCAGCAGCCCCCCCGGGGGGCAGCCTAATGAAAAACTGTTTTTT.

This clonotype was counted many times. The chain joins TRBV10-3 to TRBJ2-2; D is ambiguous. The CDR3 loop spans 15 amino acids. The germline gives CDR1 ENHRY, CDR2 SYGVKD. Trimming stripped 5 bases from V and 2 bases from J, with 12 bases between. The CDR3 spells CAISSLDENTGELFF. The DNA for the CDR3 is TGTGCCATCAGTTCCCTGGACGAAAACACCGGGGAGCTGTTTTTT.